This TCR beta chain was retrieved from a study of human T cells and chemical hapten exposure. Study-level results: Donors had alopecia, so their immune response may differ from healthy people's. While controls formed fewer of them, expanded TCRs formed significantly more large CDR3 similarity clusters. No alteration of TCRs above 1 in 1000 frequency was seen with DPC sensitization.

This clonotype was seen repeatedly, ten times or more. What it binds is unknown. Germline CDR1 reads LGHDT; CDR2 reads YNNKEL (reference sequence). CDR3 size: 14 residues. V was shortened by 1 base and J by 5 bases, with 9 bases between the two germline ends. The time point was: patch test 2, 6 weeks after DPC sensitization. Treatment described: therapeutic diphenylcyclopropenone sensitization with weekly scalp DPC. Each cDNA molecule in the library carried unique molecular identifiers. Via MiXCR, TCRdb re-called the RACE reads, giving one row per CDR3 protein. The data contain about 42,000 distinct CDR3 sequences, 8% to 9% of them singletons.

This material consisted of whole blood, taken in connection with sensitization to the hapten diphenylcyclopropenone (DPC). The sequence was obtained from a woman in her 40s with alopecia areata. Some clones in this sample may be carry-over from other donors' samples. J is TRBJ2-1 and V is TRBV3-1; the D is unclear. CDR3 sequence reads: CASSQGYYHNEQFF. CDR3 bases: TGTGCCAGCAGCCAAGGTTACTATCACAATGAGCAGTTCTTC.